The clone carrying this TCR beta chain was observed many times. Its cognate antigen is unknown. The sample is drawn from a study of CD8 T cells in ankylosing spondylitis. General study points: In ankylosing spondylitis patients, matched synovial fluid reportedly showed significant enrichment of disease-linked clones. A TCR beta motif of seven or eight highly homologous variants appeared characteristic of ankylosing spondylitis blood. There were earlier reports of some motif variants in reactive arthritis synovial fluid and blood.

Quantitative 5'-RACE was performed with molecular barcodes, and it yielded the TCR beta libraries. TCRdb re-analysed the 5' RACE reads in MiXCR, keeping a single row per CDR3 protein. The data hold roughly 7,300 distinct CDR3 sequences, with 8.2% observed a single time. Germline-derived CDR1 and CDR2 are SGDLS and YYNGEE. The CDR3 spans 16 residues. The J segment lost 1 base and the V segment lost 0 bases, leaving 1 base of the junction unmatched. The sequenced sample was blood, either unsorted or a sorted T cell fraction (not recorded which). The TCR sequence derives from a male donor with ankylosing spondylitis or in good health (not recorded which). This chain links TRBV9 with TRBJ2-2, with 9 nucleotides matching TRBD2. CDR3 bases: TGTGCCAGCAGCGTAGGGACTAGCGAGAACACCGGGGAGCTGTTTTTT. This sequence encodes CASSVGTSENTGELFF.